This T cell receptor (beta chain) was recovered during a study of patients and donors after allogeneic stem cell transplantation. This clonotype was found many times. This CDR3 is 13 amino acids long. V lost 6 bases and J 4 bases, leaving 10 bases between the germline ends. Germline assignment: CDR1 MNHEY and CDR2 SMNVEV (reference sequence). TCRdb passed the RT-PCR reads through MiXCR, listing each CDR3 protein once. The table records more than 850,000 distinct CDR3 sequences, over 15% of them present only once. Specimen: blood, either unsorted or a sorted T cell fraction (not recorded which). This receptor was obtained from a human donor who was either an allogeneic HSCT recipient or a stem cell or donor lymphocyte infusion donor (not recorded which). It is not recorded whose cells these are; they may come from a transplant donor. The genes are TRBV27 and TRBJ2-1; D may be TRBD2 (6 bases). The CDR3 DNA sequence: TGTGCCAGCAGCTTCGGGGGATACAATGAGCAGTTCTTC. Protein product: CASSFGGYNEQFF.